The 12 T cell receptor beta chains listed next were all sequenced from one sample in a study of OX40 agonist ivuxolimab in advanced cancers. The repertoire was sequenced with immunoSEQ multiplex PCR; TCRdb's copy has only in-frame clones and lacks some. The repertoire holds 40,000 to 60,000 clones, with roughly 88% as singletons. The input for sequencing was CD4+ or CD8+ T cells sorted from blood, taken in a trial of the OX40 agonist ivuxolimab. The receptors were gathered from an adult with an advanced solid tumor such as melanoma, head and neck, liver or kidney cancer.

This chain uses TRBV5-1 with TRBJ1-3; D may be TRBD1 (5 bases). Trimming cost V 0 bases and J 4 bases, with 11 bases left between them. Germline V lookup: CDR1 SGHRS, CDR2 YFSETQ. This CDR3 has 15 amino acids. CDR3 residues: CASSLDGTAGNTIYF. CDR3 nucleotides: TGCGCCAGCAGCTTGGACGGGACGGCCGGAAACACCATATATTTT.

The chain has TRBV4-1 and TRBJ2-7, with 7 bases that match TRBD1. The J segment lost 2 bases and the V segment lost 4 bases, leaving 8 bases of the junction unmatched. The germline V gene encodes CDR1 MGHRA and CDR2 YSYEKL. This CDR3 is built from 15 residues. This chain's CDR3 is CASSPTPQGTYEQYF. Written as DNA, the CDR3 is TGCGCCAGCAGCCCAACCCCACAGGGGACCTACGAGCAGTACTTC.

J is TRBJ2-1 and V is TRBV18; 11 positions agree with TRBD2. J lost 4 bases, V lost 0 bases, and 5 bases had no gene match. Germline V CDR1 and CDR2: KGHSH, LQKENI. This CDR3 has 17 residues. The CDR3 DNA follows: TGTGCCAGCTCACCACCTAGCGGGGGGGCGTTATACAATGAGCAGTTCTTC. The encoded protein is CASSPPSGGALYNEQFF.

J is TRBJ1-2 and V is TRBV5-1; possibly TRBD1 for D (6 bases). This CDR3 is 15 amino acids long. Per the germline V gene, CDR1 is SGHRS and CDR2 is YFSETQ. V shed 3 bases and J shed 5 bases, with 17 bases lying between them. The chain's CDR3 is CASSSQGGFPYGYTF. The CDR3 coding sequence is TGCGCCAGCAGCTCGCAAGGGGGGTTCCCTTATGGCTACACCTTC.

The rearrangement links TRBV27 to TRBJ2-7, with no clear D. This CDR3 contains 13 residues. Trimming pared 6 bases from V and 0 bases from J, leaving 9 bases between. Germline-derived CDR1 and CDR2 are MNHEY and SMNVEV (reference sequence). The CDR3 loop reads CASRPLSSYEQYF. The CDR3 DNA reads TGTGCCAGCAGGCCGTTAAGCTCCTACGAGCAGTACTTC.

The gene calls are TRBV5-4 and TRBJ1-4, with 8 bases aligning to TRBD1. With 4 bases clipped from V and 8 bases from J, the junction kept 13 bases outside the gene matches. Germline loops: CDR1 SGHNT, CDR2 YYREEE (reference sequence). The CDR3 covers 16 residues. CDR3 residues: CASSGNPDRGGEKLFF. In nucleotides, the CDR3 is TGTGCCAGCAGCGGGAACCCCGACAGGGGAGGCGAAAAACTGTTTTTT.

This chain connects TRBV11-3 to TRBJ2-5; D is perhaps TRBD1 (6 bases). The CDR3 consists of 17 residues. Trimming shortened V by 5 bases and J by 5 bases, and 24 bases separated the two germline ends. Germline V gene lookup returns CDR1 SGHNT and CDR2 YENEEA. CDR3 sequence reads: CASSTCFGQRRCETQYF. The CDR3, as DNA: TGTGCCAGCAGCACCTGTTTTGGACAGCGAAGGTGCGAGACCCAGTACTTC.

This clone was found once. V usage is TRBV5-1 and J usage is TRBJ1-4; 9 bases are shared with TRBD1. The CDR3 contains 14 residues. V lost 3 bases, J lost 8 bases, and 5 bases stayed unmatched. The germline CDR1 and CDR2 sequences are SGHRS and YFSETQ. The CDR3 nucleotides are TGCGCCAGCAGCTCCGGACAGGGGCGGGAAAAACTGTTTTTT. This gives the protein CASSSGQGREKLFF.

V is TRBV6-1 and J is TRBJ2-1; TRBD2 matches 10 bases. CDR1 and CDR2 from the germline V gene are MNHNS and SASEGT. Trimming took 9 bases from V and 6 from J; bases not matched to a gene: 8. The CDR3 is 14 amino acids. The CDR3 DNA reads TGTGCCAGTATCAATAGCGGGGGGCCCAATGAGCAGTTCTTC. This gives the protein CASINSGGPNEQFF.

The sample holds one count of this clone. The genes are TRBV5-1 and TRBJ2-6; no definite D call. Trimming took 3 bases from V and 0 from J, leaving 13 bases between them. The CDR3 runs 17 residues. The V gene's germline CDR1 is SGHRS and CDR2 YFSETQ. In nucleotides, the CDR3 is TGCGCCAGCAGCTACACTAACAGAGACTCTGGGGCCAACGTCCTGACTTTC. Translated, it gives CASSYTNRDSGANVLTF.

V gene TRBV4-3 combines with J gene TRBJ1-1; the D is unclear. The CDR3 length is 16 residues. CDR1 is LGHNA and CDR2 is YSLEER in the germline V gene. Trimming left V 0 bases short and J 1 base short, with 12 bases between. The CDR3 DNA reads as TGCGCCAGCAGCCAAGATCGAGATGAAGAGAACACTGAAGCTTTCTTT. Its protein is CASSQDRDEENTEAFF.

The rearrangement joins TRBV4-3 to TRBJ1-2; 7 bases are a match to TRBD1. The CDR3 contains 17 residues. The germline CDR1 and CDR2 sequences are LGHNA and YSLEER. The junction had 12 bases not matched to a gene; V was cut back by 0 bases and J by 5 bases. The CDR3 loop is CASSQDWTGRAVYGYTF. In DNA form, the CDR3 reads TGCGCCAGCAGCCAAGATTGGACAGGCCGGGCGGTATATGGCTACACCTTC.